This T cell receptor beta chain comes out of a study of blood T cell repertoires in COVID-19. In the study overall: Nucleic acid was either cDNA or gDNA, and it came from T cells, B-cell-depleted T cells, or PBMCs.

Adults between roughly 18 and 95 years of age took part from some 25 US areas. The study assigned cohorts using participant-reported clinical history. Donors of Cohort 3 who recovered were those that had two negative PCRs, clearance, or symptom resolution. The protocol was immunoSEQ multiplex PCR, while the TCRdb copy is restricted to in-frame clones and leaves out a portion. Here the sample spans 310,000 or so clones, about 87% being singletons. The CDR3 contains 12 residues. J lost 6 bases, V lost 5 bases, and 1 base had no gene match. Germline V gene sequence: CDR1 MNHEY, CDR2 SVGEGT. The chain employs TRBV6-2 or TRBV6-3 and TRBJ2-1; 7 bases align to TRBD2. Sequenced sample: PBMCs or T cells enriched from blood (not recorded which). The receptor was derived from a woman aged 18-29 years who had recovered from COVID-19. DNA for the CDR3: TGTGCCAGCAGTAGGACTAGCAATGAGCAGTTCTTC. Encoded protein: CASSRTSNEQFF.